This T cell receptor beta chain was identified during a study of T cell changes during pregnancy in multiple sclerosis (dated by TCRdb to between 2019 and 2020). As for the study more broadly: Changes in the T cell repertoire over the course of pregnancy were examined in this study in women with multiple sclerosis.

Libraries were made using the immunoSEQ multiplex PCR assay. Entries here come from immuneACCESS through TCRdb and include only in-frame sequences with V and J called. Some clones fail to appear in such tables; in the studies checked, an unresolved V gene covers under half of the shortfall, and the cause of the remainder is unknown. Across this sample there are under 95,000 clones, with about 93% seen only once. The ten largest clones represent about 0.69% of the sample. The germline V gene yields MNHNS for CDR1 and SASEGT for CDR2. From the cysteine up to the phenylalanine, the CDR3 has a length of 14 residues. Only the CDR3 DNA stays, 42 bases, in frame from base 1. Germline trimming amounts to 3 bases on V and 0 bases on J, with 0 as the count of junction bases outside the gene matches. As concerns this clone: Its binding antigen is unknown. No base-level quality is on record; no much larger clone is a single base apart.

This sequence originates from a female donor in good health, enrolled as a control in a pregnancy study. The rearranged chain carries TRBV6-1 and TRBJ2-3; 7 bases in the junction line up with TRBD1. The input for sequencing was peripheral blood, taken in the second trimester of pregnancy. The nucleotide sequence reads TGTGCCAGCAGTGAGGACAGGAGCACAGATACGCAGTATTTT. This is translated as CASSEDRSTDTQYF.